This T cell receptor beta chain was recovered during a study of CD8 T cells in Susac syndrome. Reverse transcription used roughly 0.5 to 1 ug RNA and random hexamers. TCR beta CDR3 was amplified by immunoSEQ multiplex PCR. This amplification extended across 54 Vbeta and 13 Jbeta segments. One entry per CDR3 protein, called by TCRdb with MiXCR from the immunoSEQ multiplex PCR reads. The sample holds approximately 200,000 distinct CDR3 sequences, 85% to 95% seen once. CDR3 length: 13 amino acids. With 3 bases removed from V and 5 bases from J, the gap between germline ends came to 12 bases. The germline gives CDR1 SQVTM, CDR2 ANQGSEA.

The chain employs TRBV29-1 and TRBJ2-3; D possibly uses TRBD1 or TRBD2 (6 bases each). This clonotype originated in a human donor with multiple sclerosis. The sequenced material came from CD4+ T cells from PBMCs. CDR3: CSVDPGAEDTQYF. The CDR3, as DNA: TGCAGCGTTGATCCGGGGGCAGAAGATACGCAGTATTTT.